Below, 31 T cell receptor beta chains from the same sample are listed, as sequenced in a study of shared clonotypes between healthy human individuals. Terminally differentiated effector memory CD45RA+ cells were left out of the naive CD8 fraction, which was CD45RO-negative and positively selected for CCR7. Sequenced by immunoSEQ multiplex PCR; TCRdb stores in-frame clones only, minus some. This sample has about 1,800,000 clones, with 85% to 95% found just once. The sample was naive CD8+ T cells sorted from blood. These receptors were taken from a man aged 18 to 29 in good health.

This clone was counted once. Written as DNA, the CDR3 is TGTGCCAGCAGCCCCTTGCCCGCGGGGAATCAGCCCCAGCATTTT. It encodes CASSPLPAGNQPQHF. The V call is TRBV27, the J call TRBJ1-5; D remains unclear. The CDR3 is made up of 15 amino acids. Germline loops: CDR1 MNHEY, CDR2 SMNVEV (reference sequence). Trimming pared 6 bases from V and 4 bases from J, leaving 16 bases between.

This chain links TRBV5-1 with TRBJ2-1; tentative D call: TRBD2 (6 bases). CDR1 is SGHRS, CDR2 YFSETQ, per germline. The CDR3 is made up of 15 amino acids. Trimming took 4 bases from V and 4 from J, leaving 15 bases between them. The CDR3 region is CASSRRTNQYNEQFF. The CDR3 DNA follows: TGCGCCAGCAGCCGACGGACTAACCAATACAATGAGCAGTTCTTC.

The chain is built from TRBV7-6 and TRBJ2-7; the D is unclear. This CDR3 contains 13 residues. Trimming shortened V by 5 bases and J by 2 bases, and 10 bases separated the two germline ends. Per germline, CDR1 SGHVS and CDR2 FNYEAQ. The CDR3 DNA sequence: TGTGCCAGCAGCCGCGACACCACCTACGAGCAGTACTTC. Its protein product is CASSRDTTYEQYF.

The CDR3 loop is CASSVAGASFTEAFF. DNA for the CDR3: TGTGCCAGCAGCGTAGCAGGGGCCTCTTTCACTGAAGCTTTCTTT. This chain uses TRBV9 with TRBJ1-1, with a possible D match to TRBD1 (6 bases). Germline lookup yields CDR1 SGDLS and CDR2 YYNGEE. The CDR3 extends over 15 amino acids. V lost 0 bases, J lost 4 bases, and 13 bases lay in between.

V usage is TRBV7-9 and J usage is TRBJ2-7; D may be TRBD1 (6 bases). V was clipped by 5 bases and J by 3 bases, with 14 bases between them. The CDR3 totals 14 residues. Germline values: CDR1 SEHNR, CDR2 FQNEAQ (reference sequence). The CDR3 spells CASSPTGTNYEQYF. The DNA of the CDR3 is TGTGCCAGCAGCCCGACCGGGACAAACTACGAGCAGTACTTC.

The V call is TRBV15, the J call TRBJ1-5; TRBD1 agrees at 7 bases. CDR3 length: 15 amino acids. From germline, CDR1 is LNHNV and CDR2 YYDKDF (reference sequence). J lost 6 bases, V lost 5 bases, and 10 bases had no gene match. The CDR3 bases are TGTGCCACCAGCGTACTCCGGGACAGTGGTCAGCCCCAGCATTTT. This codes for CATSVLRDSGQPQHF.

The CDR3 is CASSPGGGEAFF. CDR3 in DNA: TGTGCCAGCAGCCCTGGCGGTGGTGAAGCTTTCTTT. The chain links TRBV11-2 to TRBJ1-1; D unclear. The germline V and J ends were trimmed by 5 bases and 7 bases, with 11 bases remaining between them. This CDR3 has 12 residues. In germline, CDR1 is SGHAT, CDR2 FQNNGV.

The chain has TRBV9 and TRBJ2-2; 8 positions match TRBD1. After removal of 3 bases from V and 4 bases from J, the junction contained 5 bases not matched to a gene. Germline lookup yields CDR1 SGDLS and CDR2 YYNGEE. The CDR3 runs to 15 residues. CDR3 loop: CASSAWTGSTGELFF. Here the CDR3 DNA reads TGTGCCAGCAGCGCGTGGACAGGGAGCACCGGGGAGCTGTTTTTT.

The chain employs TRBV5-1 and TRBJ2-3; D not certain. The ends were cut back, 7 bases at V and 2 bases at J, with 5 bases in the middle. CDR3 size: 11 residues. Germline V gene lookup returns CDR1 SGHRS and CDR2 YFSETQ. The CDR3, as DNA: TGCGCCAGCCAAATCACAGATACGCAGTATTTT. This translates into CASQITDTQYF.

V gene TRBV4-3 combines with J gene TRBJ2-1; no clear D gene. The V gene's germline CDR1 is LGHNA and CDR2 YSLEER. CDR3 size: 15 residues. V lost 1 base and J 4 bases, leaving 11 bases between the germline ends. In nucleotides, the CDR3 is TGCGCCAGCAGCCAAGGTATGGCCGATTACAATGAGCAGTTCTTC. Translation: CASSQGMADYNEQFF.

This chain links TRBV6-5 with TRBJ2-7; 10 positions agree with TRBD1. With V trimmed by 8 bases and J by 3 bases, 4 bases remained unmatched. CDR1 and CDR2 from the germline V gene are MNHEY and SVGAGI. The CDR3 sequence is 13 residues long. CDR3 loop: CASWDRGNYEQYF. The CDR3 nucleotides are TGTGCCAGCTGGGACAGGGGAAACTACGAGCAGTACTTC.

The V and J genes are TRBV6-5 and TRBJ2-1; D not certain. Deletions cut 3 bases from V and 0 bases from J, with 9 bases between. The CDR3 totals 15 residues. In germline, CDR1 is MNHEY, CDR2 SVGAGI. The CDR3 sequence is CASSYIDISYNEQFF. CDR3 DNA sequence: TGTGCCAGCAGTTATATCGACATCTCCTACAATGAGCAGTTCTTC.

J is TRBJ2-1 and V is TRBV19; D is possibly TRBD1 (6 bases). Looked up from germline, CDR1 is LNHDA and CDR2 is SQIVND (reference sequence). This CDR3 has 15 amino acids. Trimming pared 3 bases from V and 6 bases from J, leaving 15 bases between. The CDR3 loop reads CASSMVGTTFNEQFF. Here the CDR3 DNA reads TGTGCCAGTAGTATGGTCGGGACAACCTTCAATGAGCAGTTCTTC.

This clone was detected once. V is TRBV6-1 and J is TRBJ2-5, with D possibly matching TRBD1 (6 bases). The ends were cut back, 3 bases at V and 5 bases at J, with 16 bases in the middle. CDR3 length: 15 amino acids. Germline CDR1 MNHNS, CDR2 SASEGT. The CDR3 reads CASSDWTQGRETQYF. CDR3 DNA sequence: TGTGCCAGCAGTGACTGGACGCAGGGGCGGGAGACCCAGTACTTC.

This clone was counted once. This chain connects TRBV4-1 to TRBJ2-7, with 12 bases matching TRBD1. The CDR3 runs to 15 residues. Trimming took 3 bases from V and 6 from J; bases not matched to a gene: 6. CDR1 MGHRA and CDR2 YSYEKL come from the germline V gene. CDR3 loop: CASSHPGTGGPEQYF. The CDR3 DNA is TGCGCCAGCAGCCATCCCGGGACAGGGGGCCCCGAGCAGTACTTC.

The CDR3 loop is CASSLDGVAEDGYTF. CDR3 DNA: TGTGCCAGCAGCTTAGATGGGGTGGCGGAAGATGGCTACACCTTC. The J gene is TRBJ1-2, the V gene TRBV11-2; D is uncertain. The CDR3 spans 15 residues. From germline, CDR1 is SGHAT and CDR2 FQNNGV. The V gene lost 0 bases and the J gene lost 6 bases, with 14 bases spanning the gap. Combining the CDR3 with reference TRBV11-2 and TRBJ1-2 gives the whole variable domain EAGVAQSPRYKIIEKRQSVAFWCNPISGHATLYWYQQILGQGPKLLIQFQNNGVVDDSQLPKDRFSAERLKGVDSTLKIQPAKLEDSAVYLCASSLDGVAEDGYTFGSGTRLTVV.

The gene calls are TRBV13 and TRBJ2-7, with D perhaps TRBD2 (6 bases). This CDR3 contains 13 residues. Trimming pared 5 bases from V and 6 bases from J, leaving 14 bases between. Germline V gene data show CDR1 as PRHDT and CDR2 as FYEKMQ (reference sequence). The CDR3 protein is CASSPRDSLEQYF. The CDR3 DNA reads TGTGCCAGCAGCCCCCGGGACTCCCTCGAGCAGTACTTC.

The chain combines TRBV7-2 with TRBJ2-7, with D hard to call. CDR1 is SGHTA, CDR2 FQGNSA, per germline. Trimming removed 4 bases from V and 2 bases from J, with 9 bases in between. The CDR3 contains 13 residues. The chain's CDR3 is CASSSDIAYEQYF. CDR3 in DNA: TGTGCCAGCAGCTCTGACATCGCCTACGAGCAGTACTTC.

The genes are TRBV9 and TRBJ1-1; D uncertain. The CDR3 has 12 amino acids. The germline V gene has CDR1 SGDLS and CDR2 YYNGEE. V lost 0 bases, J lost 11 bases, and 11 bases lay in between. CDR3 in amino acids: CASSVVSGSAFF. The CDR3 coding sequence is TGTGCCAGCAGCGTAGTATCCGGATCGGCTTTCTTT.

The V gene is TRBV5-6, the J gene TRBJ2-7; tentatively, D is TRBD1 or TRBD2 (5 bases each). The CDR3 loop spans 19 amino acids. Trimming cost V 4 bases and J 2 bases, with 28 bases left between them. Looked up from germline, CDR1 is SGHDT and CDR2 is YYEEEE. The DNA for the CDR3 is TGTGCCAGCAGCCCCCGACGGCTTAACCGGGACGGACGAGCCTACGAGCAGTACTTC. Its protein is CASSPRRLNRDGRAYEQYF. The full variable domain, in which reference TRBV5-6 and TRBJ2-7 provide the parts outside the CDR3, is DAGVTQSPTHLIKTRGQQVTLRCSPKSGHDTVSWYQQALGQGPQFIFQYYEEEERQRGNFPDRFSGHQFPNYSSELNVNALLLGDSALYLCASSPRRLNRDGRAYEQYFGPGTRLTVT.

About this clone: In the same sample, other DNA sequences code for this CDR3. The chain couples TRBV7-6 to TRBJ2-1, with D possibly matching TRBD2 (6 bases). The CDR3 extends over 16 amino acids. Between the trimmed V and J ends, which lost 1 base and 0 bases, there was a span of 10 bases. Per the germline V gene, CDR1 is SGHVS and CDR2 is FNYEAQ. CDR3 bases: TGTGCCAGCAGCTTAGGTGCGGGGAGCTCCTACAATGAGCAGTTCTTC. The encoded protein is CASSLGAGSSYNEQFF.

The chain employs TRBV2 and TRBJ1-1; D possibly corresponds to TRBD1 (5 bases). Trimming took 2 bases from V and 7 from J, leaving 14 bases between them. The V gene's germline CDR1 is SNHLY and CDR2 FYNNEI. This CDR3 is built from 14 residues. CDR3 region: CASSEMRGLGEAFF. CDR3 nucleotides: TGTGCCAGCAGTGAAATGCGGGGGTTGGGTGAAGCTTTCTTT.

This chain links TRBV7-9 with TRBJ1-5; D not resolved. V lost 5 bases to trimming and J lost 3 bases, with 5 bases between them. CDR3 length: 12 residues. From germline, CDR1 is SEHNR and CDR2 FQNEAQ (reference sequence). The CDR3: CASSISNQPQHF. CDR3 DNA: TGTGCCAGCAGCATCTCCAATCAGCCCCAGCATTTT.

V usage is TRBV30 and J usage is TRBJ2-7, with 8 positions matching TRBD2. CDR3 length equals 13 residues. Germline lookup yields CDR1 GTSNPN and CDR2 SVGIG (reference sequence). After removal of 3 bases from V and 5 bases from J, the junction contained 6 bases not matched to a gene. Here the CDR3 reads CAWSGGGYDEQYF. DNA for the CDR3: TGTGCCTGGAGCGGGGGGGGTTACGACGAGCAGTACTTC.

The genes are TRBV5-6 and TRBJ2-1, with 7 bases that match TRBD2. The germline CDR1 and CDR2 sequences are SGHDT and YYEEEE. The V segment lost 1 base and the J segment 8 bases; nucleotides outside the gene matches: 3. This CDR3 is built from 13 residues. The CDR3 region has the DNA TGTGCCAGCAGCTTGTGGAGCGGGGATGAGCAGTTCTTC. Translation gives CASSLWSGDEQFF.

This chain uses TRBV5-6 with TRBJ2-7, with TRBD2 matching 9 bases. With V trimmed by 1 base and J by 5 bases, 4 bases remained unmatched. The germline V gene encodes CDR1 SGHDT and CDR2 YYEEEE. The length of the CDR3 is 14 residues. CDR3 DNA sequence: TGTGCCAGCAGCTTGTTGGTAGCGGGAGACGAGCAGTACTTC. Translated, it gives CASSLLVAGDEQYF.

This sequence joins TRBV27 and TRBJ2-2; weak D call: TRBD2 (5 bases). This CDR3 region has 14 residues. The germline V gene encodes CDR1 MNHEY and CDR2 SMNVEV (reference sequence). Trimming left V 8 bases short and J 4 bases short, with 14 bases between. The CDR3: CASGWTSVTGELFF. The CDR3 nucleotides are TGTGCCAGCGGATGGACTTCTGTCACCGGGGAGCTGTTTTTT.

The chain combines TRBV7-2 with TRBJ2-5; D call uncertain. This CDR3 comprises 15 residues. Germline-derived CDR1 and CDR2 are SGHTA and FQGNSA. V lost 1 base and J lost 1, with 10 bases in between. The CDR3: CASSLEGNPQETQYF. The CDR3 nucleotides are TGTGCCAGCAGCTTAGAGGGCAATCCCCAAGAGACCCAGTACTTC.

The rearrangement links TRBV4-3 to TRBJ2-4, with 8 bases matching TRBD1. Germline values: CDR1 LGHNA, CDR2 YSLEER. The CDR3 contains 14 residues. V lost 4 bases, J lost 8 bases, and 7 bases stayed unmatched. CDR3 protein: CASSRETGADIQYF. CDR3 nucleotides: TGCGCCAGCAGCCGAGAGACAGGGGCGGACATTCAGTACTTC.

Concerning this clone: In the same sample, other DNA sequences code for this CDR3. This chain links TRBV27 with TRBJ1-5, with D perhaps TRBD1 (5 bases). Germline V gene sequence: CDR1 MNHEY, CDR2 SMNVEV (reference sequence). V gave up 2 bases and J gave up 6 bases, with 11 bases separating them. The CDR3 sequence is 14 residues long. CDR3 DNA: TGTGCCAGCAGTTTACGAGGGGTGGGTCAGCCCCAGCATTTT. This sequence encodes CASSLRGVGQPQHF.

About this clone: Other DNA sequences from this sample encode an identical CDR3 as well. The rearrangement joins TRBV27 to TRBJ2-5, with D perhaps TRBD2 (5 bases). Germline V CDR1 and CDR2: MNHEY, SMNVEV (reference sequence). The CDR3 loop spans 14 amino acids. Trimming stripped 2 bases from V and 2 bases from J, with 9 bases between. CDR3 DNA sequence: TGTGCCAGCAGTTTAGGTCCGGGACAAGAGACCCAGTACTTC. This sequence encodes CASSLGPGQETQYF.